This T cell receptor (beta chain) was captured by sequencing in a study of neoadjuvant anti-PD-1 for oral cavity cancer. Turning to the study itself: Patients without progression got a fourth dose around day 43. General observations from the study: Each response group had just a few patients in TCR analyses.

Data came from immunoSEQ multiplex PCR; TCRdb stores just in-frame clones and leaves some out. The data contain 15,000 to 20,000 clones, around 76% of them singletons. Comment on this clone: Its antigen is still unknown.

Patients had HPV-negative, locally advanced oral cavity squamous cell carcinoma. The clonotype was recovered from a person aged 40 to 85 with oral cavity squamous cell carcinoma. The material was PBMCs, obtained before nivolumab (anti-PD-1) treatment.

CDR3 nucleotides: TGTGCCAGCAGCCCCTTGTTTCGGGGGACCACCGGGGAGCTGTTTTTT. It translates to CASSPLFRGTTGELFF. V gene TRBV9 combines with J gene TRBJ2-2; possible D gene TRBD2, 6 bases. The CDR3 runs 16 residues. CDR1 and CDR2 (germline): SGDLS, YYNGEE. Deletions cut 4 bases from V and 4 bases from J, with 17 bases between.